These 18 T cell receptor beta chains were sequenced from one sample in a study of shared clonotypes between healthy human individuals. Libraries were prepared by immunoSEQ multiplex PCR; TCRdb keeps only in-frame clonotypes and omits some of them. The table includes about 670,000 clones, approximately 79% detected once. What was sequenced was memory CD4+ T cells sorted from blood. Regarding subset: CD45RA-negative fraction. These receptors all come from a woman aged 25 to 39 in good health.

The V gene is TRBV10-3, the J gene TRBJ2-1; TRBD2 agrees at 11 bases. In germline, CDR1 is ENHRY, CDR2 SYGVKD. The trim removed 6 bases at V and 10 bases at J, leaving 5 bases unmatched. CDR3 size: 13 residues. The CDR3 spells CAISLAGGGEQFF. The DNA of the CDR3 is TGTGCCATCAGCCTAGCGGGAGGAGGCGAGCAGTTCTTC.

This chain links TRBV20-1 with TRBJ1-1; the match to TRBD1 covers 7 bases. Losses at the gene ends were 5 bases for V and 9 bases for J; bases not matched to a gene: 3. CDR1 is DFQATT and CDR2 is SNEGSKA in the germline V gene (reference sequence). CDR3 length equals 10 residues. Here the CDR3 DNA reads TGCAGTGCTGGACAGGCGAAAGCTTTCTTT. It yields the protein CSAGQAKAFF.

V and J are TRBV15 and TRBJ2-7; 9 positions match TRBD1. Per germline, CDR1 LNHNV and CDR2 YYDKDF (reference sequence). The ends lost 5 bases at V and 4 bases at J; junction bases unmatched: 9. The CDR3 consists of 15 residues. As DNA, the CDR3 is TGTGCCACCAGCGAAGCGAGGGACAGGGTATACGAGCAGTACTTC. Translated, it gives CATSEARDRVYEQYF.

V gene TRBV4-1 combines with J gene TRBJ1-1, with D unresolved. Germline CDR1 MGHRA, CDR2 YSYEKL. Trimming pared 2 bases from V and 0 bases from J, leaving 16 bases between. This CDR3 comprises 17 residues. The CDR3 reads CASSQTSRSRLNTEAFF. The CDR3 bases are TGCGCCAGCAGCCAAACCAGCCGGAGCCGGCTGAACACTGAAGCTTTCTTT.

The J gene is TRBJ1-2, the V gene TRBV9; D unclear. This CDR3 has 12 amino acids. V was pared by 5 bases and J by 5 bases, with 10 bases between. Germline CDR1 is SGDLS and CDR2 is YYNGEE. CDR3 loop: CASRADRYGYTF. CDR3 in DNA: TGTGCCAGCAGGGCTGATAGGTATGGCTACACCTTC.

The chain recombines TRBV7-9 with TRBJ2-2; D is possibly TRBD1 (6 bases). The V gene lost 8 bases and the J gene lost 6 bases, with 13 bases spanning the gap. This CDR3 region has 13 residues. Germline CDR1 reads SEHNR; CDR2 reads FQNEAQ (reference sequence). The CDR3 bases are TGTGCCAGCGGACAGTGGGAAGCCGGGGAGCTGTTTTTT. Residues: CASGQWEAGELFF.

The chain joins TRBV5-1 to TRBJ2-7; D is possibly TRBD1 or TRBD2 (5 bases each). Trimming shortened V by 3 bases and J by 5 bases, and 18 bases separated the two germline ends. Germline V lookup: CDR1 SGHRS, CDR2 YFSETQ. The length of the CDR3 is 15 residues. The CDR3 protein is CASSWKSSGTHEQYF. CDR3 nucleotide sequence: TGCGCCAGCAGCTGGAAATCATCAGGGACCCACGAGCAGTACTTC. Using reference TRBV5-1 and TRBJ2-7 for the parts outside the CDR3, the full variable domain is KAGVTQTPRYLIKTRGQQVTLSCSPISGHRSVSWYQQTPGQGLQFLFEYFSETQRNKGNFPGRFSGRQFSNSRSEMNVSTLELGDSALYLCASSWKSSGTHEQYFGPGTRLTVT.

This rearrangement joins TRBV6-6 to TRBJ2-1, with D perhaps matching TRBD2 (6 bases). V shed 6 bases and J shed 6 bases, with 21 bases lying between them. Per the germline V gene, CDR1 is MNHNY and CDR2 is SVGAGI (reference sequence). The length of the CDR3 is 16 residues. CDR3 sequence (DNA): TGTGCCAGCAGCAAACCCCAGGGTGGAGGGTCCAATGAGCAGTTCTTC. This sequence encodes CASSKPQGGGSNEQFF.

The V and J genes are TRBV9 and TRBJ2-1; no reliable D call. The V gene's germline CDR1 is SGDLS and CDR2 YYNGEE. The CDR3 extends over 15 amino acids. Trimming left V 2 bases short and J 8 bases short, with 17 bases between. CDR3 amino acids: CASSVGITRVDEQFF. In DNA form, the CDR3 reads TGTGCCAGCAGCGTCGGTATTACAAGGGTCGATGAGCAGTTCTTC.

As for this clone: A read error is likely here: a far larger clone is one base away. The sample carries other DNA sequences with the same CDR3. The chain links TRBV5-1 to TRBJ2-1, with a tentative D call TRBD1 (5 bases). CDR1 and CDR2 from the germline V gene are SGHRS and YFSETQ. The V end was cut by 4 bases, the J end by 0 bases, with 11 bases between. The CDR3 has 15 amino acids. CDR3 DNA: TGCGCCAGCAGCGTCGACAGCAGCTCCTACAATGAGCAGTTCTTC. It yields the protein CASSVDSSSYNEQFF.

By share, this clone counts as medium-sized. The V and J genes are TRBV15 and TRBJ1-3; D is unclear. The CDR3 covers 13 residues. CDR1 is LNHNV and CDR2 is YYDKDF in the germline V gene (reference sequence). V lost 2 bases and J 4 bases, leaving 6 bases between the germline ends. The CDR3 protein is CATSRTTGNTIYF. DNA for the CDR3: TGTGCCACCAGCAGAACCACCGGAAACACCATATATTTT.

This chain connects TRBV18 to TRBJ1-1; D is unresolved. Trimming cost V 0 bases and J 0 bases, with 8 bases left between them. Germline CDR1 KGHSH, CDR2 LQKENI. This CDR3 spans 15 amino acids. The CDR3 loop reads CASSPPSGLNTEAFF. The CDR3 DNA reads as TGTGCCAGCTCACCACCTAGCGGCCTGAACACTGAAGCTTTCTTT.

The chain employs TRBV27 and TRBJ1-2; 7 nucleotides line up with TRBD1. Germline V gives CDR1 MNHEY, CDR2 SMNVEV (reference sequence). With V trimmed by 10 bases and J by 0 bases, 14 bases remained unmatched. The CDR3 is 16 residues long. CDR3 loop: CATKGANTYTNYGYTF. For the CDR3, the DNA is TGTGCCACCAAGGGGGCAAATACCTACACTAACTATGGCTACACCTTC.

This clone came up once. The chain combines TRBV6-1 with TRBJ1-4; a possible D gene is TRBD1 (5 bases). The CDR3 runs 16 residues. V lost 2 bases to trimming and J lost 8 bases, with 18 bases between them. Germline CDR1 and CDR2: MNHNS and SASEGT. CDR3 sequence: CASSEFSGDVGEKLFF. DNA of the CDR3: TGTGCCAGCAGTGAATTTTCGGGGGACGTCGGAGAAAAACTGTTTTTT.

The CDR3 DNA reads as TGCGCCAGCAGCCTGGGGCGGAGTGAGCAGTTCTTC. This gives the protein CASSLGRSEQFF. This chain uses TRBV5-1 with TRBJ2-1, with D tentatively TRBD1 (5 bases). CDR3 size: 12 residues. Germline assignment: CDR1 SGHRS and CDR2 YFSETQ. The germline V and J ends were trimmed by 4 bases and 9 bases, with 11 bases remaining between them.

This clone was observed many times. The gene calls are TRBV14 and TRBJ2-1; possible D gene TRBD2, 5 bases. The germline CDR1 and CDR2 sequences are SGHDN and FVKESK. The ends were cut back, 4 bases at V and 14 bases at J, with 15 bases in the middle. This CDR3 spans 12 amino acids. As DNA, the CDR3 is TGTGCCAGCAGCCTGGGGAGTACAGTGAAGTTCTTC. It is translated as CASSLGSTVKFF.

V usage is TRBV4-1 and J usage is TRBJ2-2; possibly TRBD1 or TRBD2 for D (5 bases each). Germline CDR1 reads MGHRA; CDR2 reads YSYEKL. V lost 3 bases and J 1 base, leaving 18 bases between the germline ends. This CDR3 spans 18 amino acids. This chain's CDR3 is CASSHAKGRDGNTGELFF. CDR3 DNA: TGCGCCAGCAGCCACGCCAAGGGACGGGACGGGAACACCGGGGAGCTGTTTTTT.

This clone was seen at least ten times. The J gene is TRBJ2-3, the V gene TRBV29-1; 7 bases are a match to TRBD2. The CDR3 runs 12 residues. In germline, CDR1 is SQVTM, CDR2 ANQGSEA. The V gene end was trimmed by 7 bases and the J gene end by 4 bases; junction bases not matched to a gene: 5. The CDR3 loop reads CSEWGGSDTQYF. In DNA, the CDR3 is TGCAGCGAATGGGGGGGGTCAGATACGCAGTATTTT.